This is a list of T cell receptor beta chains from one sample in a study of Ad26.COV2.S vaccination and SARS-CoV-2 variants. The table came from immunoSEQ multiplex PCR; TCRdb's copy has only in-frame clones and leaves some out. The sample has around 380,000 clones, about 88% seen once. Source: peripheral blood, taken in a trial of Ad26.COV2.S vaccine versus placebo. These receptors originate from a person aged 18-60 years who received the Ad26.COV2.S COVID-19 vaccine or a placebo. The conserved cysteine and the conserved F or W are not part of the CDR3 here.

V: TRBV7-2
J: TRBJ1-1
CDR3: ASSSLQGALAEAF

V: TRBV5-5
J: TRBJ1-1
CDR3: ASSLVGGEVTEAF

V: TRBV6-5
J: TRBJ2-1
CDR3: ASIEDRGGNEQF

V: TRBV18
J: TRBJ2-3
CDR3: ASSPSGGPADTQY

V: TRBV5-6
J: TRBJ2-2
CDR3: ASRTTPGELF

V: TRBV15
J: TRBJ1-6
CDR3: ATSREQVNNSPLH

V: TRBV21-1
J: TRBJ2-5
CDR3: ASTSRTETQY

V: TRBV7-9
J: TRBJ1-2
CDR3: ASSLKAGWMPNNYGYT

V: TRBV5-1
J: TRBJ1-3
CDR3: ASSLNGGNTIY

V: TRBV2
J: TRBJ2-5
CDR3: ASLGLRSEQETQY

V: TRBV2
J: TRBJ2-5
CDR3: ASSEEGQGD

V: TRBV4-3
J: TRBJ2-2
CDR3: ASSQDLGQSTGELF

V: TRBV7-9
J: TRBJ2-7
CDR3: ASSFPSGVREQY

V: TRBV11-2
J: TRBJ2-2
CDR3: ASSPGTGNTGELF

V: TRBV20-1
J: TRBJ1-2
CDR3: RLGEQGTFT

V: TRBV5-1
J: TRBJ1-1
CDR3: ASSLASRGTEAF

V: TRBV9
J: TRBJ2-6
CDR3: ASTHDRYSSGANVLT

V: TRBV6-5
J: TRBJ2-7
CDR3: ASTRDLPYEQY

V: TRBV9
J: TRBJ2-7
CDR3: ASSVGVSYEQY

V: TRBV18
J: TRBJ1-5
CDR3: ASSPLGRGAGGNQPQH